This T cell receptor beta chain emerged from a study of CD8 T cells in Susac syndrome. cDNA came from 0.5 to 1 ug RNA primed by random hexamers. Across 54 Vbeta and 13 Jbeta, TCR beta CDR3 was amplified with immunoSEQ multiplex PCR. TCRdb re-analysed the immunoSEQ multiplex PCR reads in MiXCR, keeping a single row per CDR3 protein. Of 150,000 or so distinct CDR3 sequences listed, less than 95% are singletons. The J segment lost 5 bases and the V segment lost 5 bases, leaving 10 bases of the junction unmatched. The CDR3 is made up of 15 amino acids. Germline values: CDR1 LGHNT, CDR2 FRNRAP. The source is a human donor with multiple sclerosis. V is TRBV12-5 and J is TRBJ2-5, with 8 nucleotides matching TRBD2. Sequenced: CD4+ T cells from PBMCs. The CDR3 loop is CASGLGAGGGETQYF. In nucleotides, the CDR3 is TGTGCTAGTGGTCTCGGGGCGGGAGGAGGTGAGACCCAGTACTTC.